This TCR beta chain was found in a study of blood T cell repertoires in COVID-19. Study as a whole: Acute-phase and convalescent COVID-19 samples originated in the United States, Italy and Spain. T cells, B-cell-depleted T cells, or PBMCs supplied cDNA or gDNA.

In the original workflow: From reference gene primer amplification, estimates of nucleated cell counts were derived. Profiled with immunoSEQ multiplex PCR; TCRdb holds only in-frame clones, not every one. V and J calls and clone size are as listed in that table; D and trimming were resolved from the DNA. The table includes roughly 300,000 clones, 87% detected once. This CDR3 has 18 amino acids. The germline V and J ends were trimmed by 0 bases and 3 bases, with 15 bases remaining between them. CDR1 is SGHNT and CDR2 is YENEEA in the germline V gene. V and J are TRBV11-3 and TRBJ1-6; no firm D call. This TCR was sampled from a woman aged 40-49 years who had recovered from COVID-19. What was sequenced was peripheral blood. The CDR3 DNA reads TGTGCCAGCAGCTTAGATGAGGGTTTGCAGGACTATAATTCACCCCTCCACTTT. Its protein product is CASSLDEGLQDYNSPLHF.